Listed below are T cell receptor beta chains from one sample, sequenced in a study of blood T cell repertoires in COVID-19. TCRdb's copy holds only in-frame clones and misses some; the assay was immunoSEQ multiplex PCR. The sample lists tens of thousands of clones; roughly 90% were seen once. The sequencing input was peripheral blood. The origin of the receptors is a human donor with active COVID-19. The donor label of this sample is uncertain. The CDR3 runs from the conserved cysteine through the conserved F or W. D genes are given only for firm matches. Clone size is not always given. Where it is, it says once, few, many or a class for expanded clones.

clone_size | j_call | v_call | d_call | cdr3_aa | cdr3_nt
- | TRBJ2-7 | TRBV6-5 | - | CASSYQAGALSYEQYF | TGTGCCAGCAGTTACCAGGCGGGGGCTCTCTCCTACGAGCAGTACTTC
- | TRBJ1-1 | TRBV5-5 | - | CASSRRGNTEAFF | TGTGCCAGCAGCCGAAGGGGGAACACTGAAGCTTTCTTT
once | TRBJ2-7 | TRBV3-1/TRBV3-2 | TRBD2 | CASSQDSGGPSYEQYF | TGTGCCAGCAGCCAAGATTCGGGGGGGCCATCCTACGAGCAGTACTTC
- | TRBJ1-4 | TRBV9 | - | CASSVSPEEKLFF | TGTGCCAGCAGCGTCTCCCCCGAGGAAAAACTGTTTTTT
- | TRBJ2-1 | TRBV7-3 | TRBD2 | CASSYGLAGDEQFF | TGTGCCAGCAGCTATGGACTAGCGGGGGATGAGCAGTTCTTC
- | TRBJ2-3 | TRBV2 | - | CASSELVPGTDTQYF | TGTGCCAGCAGTGAACTGGTTCCAGGAACAGATACGCAGTATTTT
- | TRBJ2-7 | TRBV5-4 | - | CASSLQYF | TGTGCCAGCAGCCTACAGTACTTC
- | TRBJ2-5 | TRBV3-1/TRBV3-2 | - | CASSQDGKTQYF | TGTGCCAGCAGCCAAGATGGCAAGACCCAGTACTTC
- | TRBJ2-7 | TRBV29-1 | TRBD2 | CSVGGCGGPTYEQYF | TGCAGCGTTGGGGGGTGCGGGGGTCCGACCTACGAGCAGTACTTC
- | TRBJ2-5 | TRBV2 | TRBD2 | CASSEAGLAETQYF | TGTGCCAGCAGTGAAGCGGGACTAGCGGAGACCCAGTACTTC
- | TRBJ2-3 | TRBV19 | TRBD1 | CASSITRDSYTDTQYF | TGTGCCAGTAGTATAACGAGGGACAGCTATACAGATACGCAGTATTTT
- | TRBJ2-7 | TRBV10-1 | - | CASSESPGNRQYF | TGCGCCAGCAGTGAGTCCCCAGGGAACAGGCAGTACTTC
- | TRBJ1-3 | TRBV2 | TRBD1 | CASSVQGALDTIYF | TGTGCCAGCAGTGTACAGGGGGCGCTTGACACCATATATTTT
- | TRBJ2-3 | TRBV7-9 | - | CASSLRLGGEGTDTQYF | TGTGCCAGCAGCTTAAGGCTCGGGGGAGAGGGCACAGATACGCAGTATTTT
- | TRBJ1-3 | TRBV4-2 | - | CASSQEVRGSGNTIYF | TGTGCCAGCAGCCAAGAGGTCCGAGGTTCTGGAAACACCATATATTTT
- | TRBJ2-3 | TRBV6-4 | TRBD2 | CASSGLAGGTDTQYF | TGTGCCAGCAGTGGACTAGCGGGGGGCACAGATACGCAGTATTTT
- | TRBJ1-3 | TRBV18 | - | CASSPLKQNSGNTIYF | TGTGCCAGCTCACCACTGAAACAGAACTCTGGAAACACCATATATTTT
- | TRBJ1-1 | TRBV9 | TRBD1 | CASSVEGTGDTEAFF | TGTGCCAGCAGCGTAGAGGGGACAGGGGATACTGAAGCTTTCTTT
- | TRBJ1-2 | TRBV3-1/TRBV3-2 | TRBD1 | CASSQDATGAYGYTF | TGTGCCAGCAGCCAAGATGCGACAGGGGCCTATGGCTACACCTTC
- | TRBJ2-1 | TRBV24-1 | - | CATGEWGVNNEQFF | TGTGCCACCGGGGAGTGGGGGGTAAACAATGAGCAGTTCTTC
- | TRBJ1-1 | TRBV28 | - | CASRYTGFGTEAFF | TGTGCCAGCAGGTATACAGGGTTTGGTACTGAAGCTTTCTTT
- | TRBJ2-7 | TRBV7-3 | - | CASSPGYSHYEQYF | TGTGCCAGCAGCCCAGGGTACAGCCACTACGAGCAGTACTTC
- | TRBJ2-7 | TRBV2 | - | CASSPLYEQYF | TGTGCCAGCAGCCCCCTCTACGAGCAGTACTTC